The present T cell receptor (beta chain) was sequenced within a study of cytomegalovirus exposure and HLA in healthy donors. Study-level results: The listing of some 170 TCR beta chains classed them as cytomegalovirus-associated. In an earlier analysis, in approximately 570 donors, most V segments appeared productive either ~90% or ~30% of the time. In a later analysis, at a false discovery rate of 0.05, approximately 15,000 TCR beta sequences matched HLA alleles. Fewer N-insertions than the roughly 630-donor mean were reportedly shown by an Asian-associated ancestry cluster in a later analysis.

The PCR had 60 Vbeta and 13 Jbeta primers. Sequencing used immunoSEQ multiplex PCR; TCRdb keeps in-frame clones, though not all of them. The data contain roughly 180,000 clones, 60% to 85% of them singletons. A few counts support this clone. The target antigen is unknown. Other nucleotide sequences from this sample produce the same CDR3. Germline V gives CDR1 SGDLS, CDR2 YYNGEE. V lost 0 bases and J lost 2, with 9 bases in between. This CDR3 has 14 amino acids. Input material: PBMCs. The TCR was taken from a female donor in good health and CMV-seronegative. The chain employs TRBV9 and TRBJ2-7, with D possibly being TRBD2 (6 bases). DNA for the CDR3: TGTGCCAGCAGCGTAGAGGCGGGACCCTACGAGCAGTACTTC. Translated: CASSVEAGPYEQYF. Complete variable domain (other parts from reference TRBV9 and TRBJ2-7): DSGVTQTPKHLITATGQRVTLRCSPRSGDLSVYWYQQSLDQGLQFLIQYYNGEERAKGNILERFSAQQFPDLHSELNLSSLELGDSALYFCASSVEAGPYEQYFGPGTRLTVT.